Shown below are 6 T cell receptor beta chains from a single sample sequenced in a study of cytomegalovirus exposure and HLA in healthy donors. The PCR was carried out with 60 Vbeta primers and 13 Jbeta primers. Method: immunoSEQ multiplex PCR; TCRdb's copy keeps in-frame clones and lacks some. The sample includes some 200,000 clones, about 80% of them seen just once. Input material: PBMCs. These receptors all come from a woman aged 30 to 39 in good health and CMV-seronegative.

This clone was observed a few times. The CDR3 region has the DNA TGTGCCAGCTGGGCAGGGGGCAGAGAGACCCAGTACTTC. Residues: CASWAGGRETQYF. The V gene is TRBV27, the J gene TRBJ2-5, with 8 positions matching TRBD1. The germline gives CDR1 MNHEY, CDR2 SMNVEV (reference sequence). The V and J ends lost 8 bases and 4 bases, in that order; junction bases with no gene match: 6. CDR3 length: 13 residues.

The chain has TRBV5-6 and TRBJ1-2; TRBD1 aligns across 7 bases. Trimming cost V 0 bases and J 1 base; bases outside gene matches: 9. This CDR3 comprises 17 residues. Germline assignment: CDR1 SGHDT and CDR2 YYEEEE. The CDR3: CASSLVARDRFNYGYTF. The CDR3 DNA follows: TGTGCCAGCAGCTTGGTTGCCCGGGACAGATTTAACTATGGCTACACCTTC. Full variable domain (remainder filled in from reference TRBV5-6 and TRBJ1-2): DAGVTQSPTHLIKTRGQQVTLRCSPKSGHDTVSWYQQALGQGPQFIFQYYEEEERQRGNFPDRFSGHQFPNYSSELNVNALLLGDSALYLCASSLVARDRFNYGYTFGSGTRLTVV.

This chain links TRBV10-2 with TRBJ2-1; TRBD2 matches 7 bases. V lost 5 bases, J lost 9 bases, and 4 bases stayed unmatched. From germline, CDR1 is WSHSY and CDR2 SAAADI. The CDR3 covers 12 residues. The CDR3 sequence is CASSHSGTEQFF. The DNA of the CDR3 is TGCGCCAGCAGTCACAGCGGGACTGAGCAGTTCTTC.

The chain employs TRBV28 and TRBJ2-3; 7 nucleotides match TRBD2. This CDR3 region has 16 residues. Trimming cost V 6 bases and J 2 bases; bases outside gene matches: 11. Looked up from germline, CDR1 is MDHEN and CDR2 is SYDVKM. CDR3 amino acids: CASSSGGSRDTDTQYF. DNA for the CDR3: TGTGCCAGCAGCTCCGGGGGGAGTCGGGACACAGATACGCAGTATTTT.

This clone showed up just a few times. V is TRBV5-1 and J is TRBJ1-2, with D possibly TRBD1 on 5 matching bases. Germline CDR1 reads SGHRS; CDR2 reads YFSETQ. The CDR3 sequence is 14 residues long. V lost 4 bases, J lost 7 bases, and 17 bases lay in between. The CDR3 loop reads CASSPEQGLIGYTF. CDR3 coding DNA: TGCGCCAGCAGCCCCGAGCAGGGTCTAATTGGCTACACCTTC. The complete variable domain, with remaining parts taken from reference TRBV5-1 and TRBJ1-2, reads KAGVTQTPRYLIKTRGQQVTLSCSPISGHRSVSWYQQTPGQGLQFLFEYFSETQRNKGNFPGRFSGRQFSNSRSEMNVSTLELGDSALYLCASSPEQGLIGYTFGSGTRLTVV.

This clone has only a few counts. The chain recombines TRBV7-9 with TRBJ1-1; no clear D gene. In germline, CDR1 is SEHNR, CDR2 FQNEAQ (reference sequence). With 3 bases removed from V and 5 bases from J, the gap between germline ends came to 7 bases. The CDR3 has 12 amino acids. The CDR3 nucleotides read TGTGCCAGCAGCTTTCATAGAACTGAAGCTTTCTTT. It yields the protein CASSFHRTEAFF.